The present T cell receptor (beta chain) was sequenced within a study of cytomegalovirus exposure and HLA in healthy donors. Findings of the study overall: A later analysis appeared to link common viral pathogens to several of the most significant clusters.

The CDR3 has 12 amino acids. V lost 5 bases and J lost 2, with 6 bases in between. Looked up from germline, CDR1 is MNHEY and CDR2 is SMNVEV (reference sequence). On this clone: The antigen is unknown.

It was with 60 Vbeta and 13 Jbeta primers that the PCR ran. Using immunoSEQ multiplex PCR, the repertoire was profiled, and TCRdb retains in-frame clones only, with some absent. Among 150,000 to 200,000 clones listed, approximately 83% were seen once. The sample consisted of PBMCs. This receptor was obtained from a man younger than 35 in good health and CMV-seropositive. V is TRBV27 and J is TRBJ2-5; no reliable D call. This CDR3 is CASSAGQETQYF. The CDR3 DNA is TGTGCCAGCAGTGCAGGACAAGAGACCCAGTACTTC.